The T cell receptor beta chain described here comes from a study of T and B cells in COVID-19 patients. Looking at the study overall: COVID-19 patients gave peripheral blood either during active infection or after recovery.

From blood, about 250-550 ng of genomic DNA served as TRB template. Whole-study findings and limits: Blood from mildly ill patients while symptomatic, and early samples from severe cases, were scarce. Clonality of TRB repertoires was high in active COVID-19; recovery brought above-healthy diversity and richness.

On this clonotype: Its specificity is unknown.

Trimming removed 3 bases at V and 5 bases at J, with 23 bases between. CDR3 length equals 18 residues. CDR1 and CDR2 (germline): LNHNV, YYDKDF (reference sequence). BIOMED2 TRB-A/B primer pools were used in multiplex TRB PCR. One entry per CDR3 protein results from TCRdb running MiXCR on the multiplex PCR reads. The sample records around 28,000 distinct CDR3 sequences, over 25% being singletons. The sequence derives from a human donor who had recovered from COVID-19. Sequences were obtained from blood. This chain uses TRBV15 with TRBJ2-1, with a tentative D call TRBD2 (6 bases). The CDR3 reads CATSRWGVKLRINNEQFF. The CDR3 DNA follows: TGTGCCACCAGCAGGTGGGGGGTGAAGCTTCGTATAAACAATGAGCAGTTCTTC.